What follows are 19 T cell receptor beta chains derived from one specimen sequenced in a study of CD8 T cells in ankylosing spondylitis. TCRdb called the 5' RACE reads again in MiXCR, with one record for every CDR3 protein. This table holds 300,000 to 350,000 distinct CDR3 sequences, approximately 10% found once. Sequencing was carried out using blood, either unsorted or a sorted T cell fraction (not recorded which). The receptors were sampled from a female donor with ankylosing spondylitis or in good health (not recorded which).

This clonotype was recorded at least ten times. The chain has TRBV20-1 and TRBJ2-5, with D tentatively TRBD1 (5 bases). The germline V and J ends were trimmed by 3 bases and 2 bases, with 13 bases remaining between them. CDR1 and CDR2 from the germline V gene are DFQATT and SNEGSKA (reference sequence). The CDR3 is 14 residues long. CDR3 sequence (DNA): TGCAGTGCTAGCGCGACAGCGCCTCAAGAGACCCAGTACTTC. It yields the protein CSASATAPQETQYF.

This clonotype was observed a few times. The V call is TRBV20-1, the J call TRBJ2-5, with 7 bases fitting TRBD1. The germline gives CDR1 DFQATT, CDR2 SNEGSKA (reference sequence). J gave up 5 bases and V 2 bases, and 8 bases lay outside the gene matches. This CDR3 is built from 14 residues. DNA for the CDR3: TGCAGTGCTAGAAACACAGGGGTAGGGGAGACCCAGTACTTC. It yields the protein CSARNTGVGETQYF.

The chain carries TRBV11-1 and TRBJ2-5; no clear D gene. Germline CDR1 SGHAT, CDR2 FQDESV (reference sequence). The germline V and J ends were trimmed by 2 bases and 2 bases, with 18 bases remaining between them. This CDR3 is built from 17 residues. The CDR3 region is CASSLRGPVSLQETQYF. As DNA, the CDR3 is TGTGCCAGCAGCTTACGAGGCCCCGTCAGCCTTCAAGAGACCCAGTACTTC.

This clonotype was seen repeatedly, ten times or more. The chain employs TRBV11-2 and TRBJ2-7; D is perhaps TRBD2 (5 bases). The CDR3 runs 15 residues. Germline loops: CDR1 SGHAT, CDR2 FQNNGV. V was trimmed by 3 bases and J by 4 bases, leaving 16 bases between them. As DNA, the CDR3 is TGTGCCAGCAGCTTCAAAACGAAGAGGGTATACGAGCAGTACTTC. Its protein product is CASSFKTKRVYEQYF.

Concerning this clonotype: A much more abundant neighbour one base away suggests this may be a read error. The genes are TRBV5-1 and TRBJ1-2, with 9 bases identical to TRBD1. Germline CDR1 is SGHRS and CDR2 is YFSETQ. The V segment lost 5 bases and the J segment 1 base; nucleotides outside the gene matches: 9. This CDR3 region has 16 residues. The CDR3 sequence is CASSTSGTGSNYGYTF. The CDR3 coding sequence is TGCGCCAGCAGTACATCCGGGACAGGGAGTAACTATGGCTACACCTTC.

The rearrangement joins TRBV21-1 to TRBJ2-6; no check of the table's D call, TRBD1, against the DNA was made. TRBV21-1 is a pseudogene. The CDR3 consists of 21 residues. CDR3 sequence reads: CASSKIKRAHRGLSGANVLTF. CDR3 bases: TGTGCCAGCAGCAAAATCAAGAGGGCGCACAGGGGGCTATCTGGGGCCAACGTCCTGACTTTC.

J is TRBJ2-1 and V is TRBV27; tentative D call: TRBD2 (6 bases). The CDR3 is 17 residues long. The germline V and J ends were trimmed by 5 bases and 7 bases, with 24 bases remaining between them. Germline V gene sequence: CDR1 MNHEY, CDR2 SMNVEV (reference sequence). The CDR3 spells CASSTHWAGRSWNEQFF. Here the CDR3 DNA reads TGTGCCAGCAGTACCCACTGGGCAGGGAGGTCCTGGAATGAGCAGTTCTTC.

In the case of this clonotype: A much larger clone lies a single base off, so this may be a read error. This chain links TRBV20-1 with TRBJ2-7; D ambiguous. The CDR3 covers 12 residues. From germline, CDR1 is DFQATT and CDR2 SNEGSKA (reference sequence). The CDR3 DNA follows: TGCAGTGCTTCTTGGAGATCTTACGGGCAGTACTTC. Translated: CSASWRSYGQYF.

This clonotype occurred a few times. The gene calls are TRBV7-9 and TRBJ2-5, with TRBD2 matching 7 bases. The germline V gene encodes CDR1 SEHNR and CDR2 FQNEAQ (reference sequence). This CDR3 has 15 residues. V lost 6 bases, J lost 1 base, and 8 bases stayed unmatched. CDR3 amino acids: CASRSSGIRQETQYF. CDR3 DNA sequence: TGTGCCAGCAGATCTAGCGGAATCCGCCAAGAGACCCAGTACTTC.

Concerning this clonotype itself: A much larger clone sits a single nucleotide away, making a read error possible. The missing conserved phenylalanine or tryptophan at the end of this CDR3 makes a read error likely. The chain employs TRBV20-1 and TRBJ2-3; 7 bases align to TRBD2. The trim removed 5 bases at V and 5 bases at J, leaving 7 bases unmatched. There are 13 residues in the CDR3. Germline CDR1 reads DFQATT; CDR2 reads SNEGSKA (reference sequence). The CDR3 coding sequence is TGCAGTGCTGGCCCTCCGGGGGGAGATACGCAGTATATT. This sequence encodes CSAGPPGGDTQYI.

There are a few counts of this clonotype. The chain joins TRBV11-3 to TRBJ2-5, with 7 bases fitting TRBD1. The germline V gene has CDR1 SGHNT and CDR2 YENEEA. The CDR3 is made up of 15 amino acids. J was trimmed by 1 base and V by 1 base; bases with no gene match: 3. CDR3 in DNA: TGTGCCAGCAGCTTAGGGACAGGTTCCCAAGAGACCCAGTACTTC. This codes for CASSLGTGSQETQYF. Full variable domain (rest looked up from reference TRBV11-3 and TRBJ2-5): EAGVVQSPRYKIIEKKQPVAFWCNPISGHNTLYWYLQNLGQGPELLIRYENEEAVDDSQLPKDRFSAERLKGVDSTLKIQPAELGDSAVYLCASSLGTGSQETQYFGPGTRLLVL.

This clonotype showed up many times. This chain joins TRBV20-1 and TRBJ1-5, with D possibly matching TRBD1 (5 bases). CDR1 and CDR2 from the germline V gene are DFQATT and SNEGSKA (reference sequence). V shed 3 bases and J shed 5 bases, with 20 bases lying between them. The CDR3 sequence is 16 residues long. In DNA, the CDR3 is TGCAGTGCTAGGTGGGAGTTAGGGATGGGGGATCAGCCCCAGCATTTT. This codes for CSARWELGMGDQPQHF.

The V gene is TRBV3-1, the J gene TRBJ2-6; a weak D match, TRBD2 (6 bases). The CDR3 has 16 residues. CDR1 LGHDT and CDR2 YNNKEL come from the germline V gene (reference sequence). The V gene lost 4 bases and the J gene lost 2 bases, with 12 bases spanning the gap. The CDR3 sequence is CASSPRLATGANVLTF. DNA of the CDR3: TGTGCCAGCAGCCCCCGGCTAGCGACTGGGGCCAACGTCCTGACTTTC.

This clonotype showed up many times. V usage is TRBV15 and J usage is TRBJ2-7, with D possibly being TRBD2 (5 bases). Germline assignment: CDR1 LNHNV and CDR2 YYDKDF (reference sequence). The CDR3 has 14 amino acids. The germline V and J ends were trimmed by 0 bases and 7 bases, with 13 bases remaining between them. The CDR3 DNA reads TGTGCCACCAGCAGAGAAATAGGAGGAAGTGAGCAGTACTTC. Its translation is CATSREIGGSEQYF. The whole variable domain, filled in from reference TRBV15 and TRBJ2-7, reads DAMVIQNPRYQVTQFGKPVTLSCSQTLNHNVMYWYQQKSSQAPKLLFHYYDKDFNNEADTPDNFQSRRPNTSFCFLDIRSPGLGDTAMYLCATSREIGGSEQYFGPGTRLTVT.

With regard to this clonotype: At one end, the junction sequence differs from germline, possibly due to a read error. The rearrangement joins TRBV7-9 to TRBJ2-7; the D is unclear. Germline lookup yields CDR1 SEHNR and CDR2 FQNEAQ (reference sequence). The length of the CDR3 is 13 residues. Written as DNA, the CDR3 is TGTGCCAGCAGCTCCCCCGGGTCCTGCGAGCAGTACTTC. This encodes CASSSPGSCEQYF.

This clonotype was seen at least ten times. The CDR3 DNA reads as TGTGCCAGCAGCTTAGCTCCCGATAACTATGGCTACACCTTC. This codes for CASSLAPDNYGYTF. The chain employs TRBV7-2 and TRBJ1-2; D uncertain. Between the trimmed V and J ends, which lost 0 bases and 1 base, there was a span of 6 bases. The CDR3 totals 14 residues. CDR1 is SGHTA and CDR2 is FQGNSA in the germline V gene.

This clonotype was seen at least ten times. CDR3 residues: CASSRPGRNEQFF. CDR3 DNA: TGTGCCAGCAGTAGACCGGGACGCAATGAGCAGTTCTTC. The V and J genes are TRBV6-4 and TRBJ2-1; D is tentatively TRBD1 or TRBD2 (5 bases each). V dropped 5 bases and J dropped 6 bases, with 11 bases sitting between them. The V gene's germline CDR1 is MRHNA and CDR2 SNTAGT. CDR3 length: 13 amino acids.

In this sample, this clonotype turned up many times. The chain employs TRBV20-1 and TRBJ1-1; TRBD1 might be the D (6 bases). Trimming removed 3 bases from V and 4 bases from J, with 15 bases in between. CDR3 length: 14 amino acids. Germline CDR1 and CDR2: DFQATT and SNEGSKA (reference sequence). This CDR3 reads CSASLGQGLTEAFF. CDR3 nucleotides: TGCAGTGCTAGCTTGGGCCAGGGGCTCACTGAAGCTTTCTTT.

The chain uses TRBV11-2 and TRBJ2-2; D not resolved. The germline V gene has CDR1 SGHAT and CDR2 FQNNGV. The CDR3 has 15 residues. V lost 3 bases and J 0 bases, leaving 8 bases between the germline ends. The chain's CDR3 is CASSLFRPNTGELFF. CDR3 sequence (DNA): TGTGCCAGCAGCTTGTTTAGACCGAACACCGGGGAGCTGTTTTTT.